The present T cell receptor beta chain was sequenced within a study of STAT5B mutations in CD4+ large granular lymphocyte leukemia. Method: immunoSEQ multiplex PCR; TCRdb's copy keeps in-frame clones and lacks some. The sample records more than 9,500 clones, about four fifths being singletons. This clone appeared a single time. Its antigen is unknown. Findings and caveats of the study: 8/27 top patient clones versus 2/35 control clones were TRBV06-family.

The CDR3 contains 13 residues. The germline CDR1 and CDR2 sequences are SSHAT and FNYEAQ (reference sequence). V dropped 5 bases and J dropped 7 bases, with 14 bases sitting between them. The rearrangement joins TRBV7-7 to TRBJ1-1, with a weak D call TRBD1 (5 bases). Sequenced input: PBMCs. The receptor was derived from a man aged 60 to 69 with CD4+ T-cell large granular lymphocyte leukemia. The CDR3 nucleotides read TGTGCCAGCAGCGAAACTAATCAGGGTGAAGCTTTCTTT. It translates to CASSETNQGEAFF.